The rows below give T cell receptor beta chains drawn from one sample of a study of T-cell reconstitution after alpha-beta-depleted transplantation in children. TCRdb independently ran MiXCR on the PCR reads; one entry per CDR3 protein. The repertoire consists of fewer than 250,000 distinct CDR3 sequences, with approximately 8% occurring once and the leading ten covering about 6.4%. The sample in question was PBMCs, mostly from graft donor cells, obtained 180 days after TCRalphabeta/CD19-depleted stem cell transplant. These receptor sequences come from a male patient younger than 18 who had a stem cell transplant for acute lymphoblastic leukemia, so the T cells may come from the graft donor. The CDR3 runs from the conserved cysteine through the conserved F or W. The D gene is left open where the match is weak. Clone sizes are shown as how often the clone was seen (once, few, many) or a class if it is expanded.

j_call: TRBJ2-7; clone_size: many; v_call: TRBV20-1; d_call: NA; cdr3_aa: CSARDPLKGYEQYF; cdr3_nt: TGCAGTGCTAGGGATCCTTTAAAGGGCTACGAGCAGTACTTC
j_call: TRBJ2-2; clone_size: many; v_call: TRBV7-2; d_call: NA; cdr3_aa: CASSLIPGSNTGELFF; cdr3_nt: TGTGCCAGCAGCTTAATTCCGGGTTCCAACACCGGGGAGCTGTTTTTT
j_call: TRBJ2-7; clone_size: many; v_call: TRBV7-2; d_call: TRBD1; cdr3_aa: CASSLEDLGTGGEQYF; cdr3_nt: TGTGCCAGCAGCTTAGAGGACCTGGGGACAGGGGGAGAGCAGTACTTC
j_call: TRBJ2-1; clone_size: many; v_call: TRBV5-1; d_call: NA; cdr3_aa: CASSLGGAGPWEQFF; cdr3_nt: TGCGCCAGCAGCTTGGGCGGGGCAGGGCCTTGGGAGCAGTTCTTC
j_call: TRBJ2-1; clone_size: many; v_call: TRBV7-8; d_call: NA; cdr3_aa: CASSSRTEPYNEQFF; cdr3_nt: TGTGCCAGCAGCTCAAGGACAGAGCCTTACAATGAGCAGTTCTTC
j_call: TRBJ1-1; clone_size: many; v_call: TRBV27; d_call: NA; cdr3_aa: CASSALQVLMNTEAFF; cdr3_nt: TGTGCCAGCAGTGCCCTACAGGTTTTAATGAACACTGAAGCTTTCTTT
j_call: TRBJ2-7; clone_size: many; v_call: TRBV2; d_call: NA; cdr3_aa: CASSTYDYEQYF; cdr3_nt: TGTGCCAGCAGTACATATGACTACGAGCAGTACTTC
j_call: TRBJ2-4; clone_size: many; v_call: TRBV13; d_call: TRBD1; cdr3_aa: CASSFSLTRDRGIQYF; cdr3_nt: TGTGCCAGCAGCTTCTCCCTGACTCGGGACAGGGGAATTCAGTACTTC
j_call: TRBJ2-1; clone_size: many; v_call: TRBV5-1; d_call: NA; cdr3_aa: CASSLVWPSDEQFF; cdr3_nt: TGCGCCAGCAGCTTGGTGTGGCCCAGCGATGAGCAGTTCTTC
j_call: TRBJ2-6; clone_size: many; v_call: TRBV18; d_call: NA; cdr3_aa: CASSPPLWTEEWGANVLTF; cdr3_nt: TGTGCCAGCTCACCACCTCTTTGGACAGAGGAGTGGGGGGCCAACGTCCTGACTTTC
j_call: TRBJ1-3; clone_size: many; v_call: TRBV7-6; d_call: TRBD1; cdr3_aa: CASSQRQGAGNTIYF; cdr3_nt: TGTGCCAGCAGCCAACGGCAGGGGGCTGGAAACACCATATATTTT
j_call: TRBJ2-2; clone_size: many; v_call: TRBV4-3; d_call: TRBD1; cdr3_aa: CASSQEGTGGGANTGELFF; cdr3_nt: TGCGCCAGCAGCCAAGAAGGGACAGGGGGCGGGGCGAACACCGGGGAGCTGTTTTTT
j_call: TRBJ2-1; clone_size: few; v_call: TRBV14; d_call: NA; cdr3_aa: CASSPPERLGPSSYNEQFF; cdr3_nt: TGTGCCAGCAGCCCCCCCGAGCGCCTGGGACCGAGCTCCTACAATGAGCAGTTCTTC
j_call: TRBJ2-3; clone_size: many; v_call: TRBV7-8; d_call: NA; cdr3_aa: CASSDGIGADTQYF; cdr3_nt: TGTGCCAGCAGCGACGGCATTGGTGCAGATACGCAGTATTTT
j_call: TRBJ2-7; clone_size: many; v_call: TRBV29-1; d_call: NA; cdr3_aa: CSVAPTTYEQYF; cdr3_nt: TGCAGCGTTGCCCCGACGACCTACGAGCAGTACTTC
j_call: TRBJ1-1; clone_size: many; v_call: TRBV6-1; d_call: NA; cdr3_aa: CASSPLGGNTEAFF; cdr3_nt: TGTGCCAGCAGCCCCCTTGGAGGGAACACTGAAGCTTTCTTT
j_call: TRBJ2-3; clone_size: many; v_call: TRBV5-5; d_call: NA; cdr3_aa: CASSALARTDTQYF; cdr3_nt: TGTGCCAGCAGCGCACTAGCCCGCACAGATACGCAGTATTTT
j_call: TRBJ2-3; clone_size: many; v_call: TRBV5-5; d_call: TRBD2; cdr3_aa: CASTHGRSGDTQYF; cdr3_nt: TGTGCCAGCACCCACGGGAGGTCGGGGGATACGCAGTATTTT